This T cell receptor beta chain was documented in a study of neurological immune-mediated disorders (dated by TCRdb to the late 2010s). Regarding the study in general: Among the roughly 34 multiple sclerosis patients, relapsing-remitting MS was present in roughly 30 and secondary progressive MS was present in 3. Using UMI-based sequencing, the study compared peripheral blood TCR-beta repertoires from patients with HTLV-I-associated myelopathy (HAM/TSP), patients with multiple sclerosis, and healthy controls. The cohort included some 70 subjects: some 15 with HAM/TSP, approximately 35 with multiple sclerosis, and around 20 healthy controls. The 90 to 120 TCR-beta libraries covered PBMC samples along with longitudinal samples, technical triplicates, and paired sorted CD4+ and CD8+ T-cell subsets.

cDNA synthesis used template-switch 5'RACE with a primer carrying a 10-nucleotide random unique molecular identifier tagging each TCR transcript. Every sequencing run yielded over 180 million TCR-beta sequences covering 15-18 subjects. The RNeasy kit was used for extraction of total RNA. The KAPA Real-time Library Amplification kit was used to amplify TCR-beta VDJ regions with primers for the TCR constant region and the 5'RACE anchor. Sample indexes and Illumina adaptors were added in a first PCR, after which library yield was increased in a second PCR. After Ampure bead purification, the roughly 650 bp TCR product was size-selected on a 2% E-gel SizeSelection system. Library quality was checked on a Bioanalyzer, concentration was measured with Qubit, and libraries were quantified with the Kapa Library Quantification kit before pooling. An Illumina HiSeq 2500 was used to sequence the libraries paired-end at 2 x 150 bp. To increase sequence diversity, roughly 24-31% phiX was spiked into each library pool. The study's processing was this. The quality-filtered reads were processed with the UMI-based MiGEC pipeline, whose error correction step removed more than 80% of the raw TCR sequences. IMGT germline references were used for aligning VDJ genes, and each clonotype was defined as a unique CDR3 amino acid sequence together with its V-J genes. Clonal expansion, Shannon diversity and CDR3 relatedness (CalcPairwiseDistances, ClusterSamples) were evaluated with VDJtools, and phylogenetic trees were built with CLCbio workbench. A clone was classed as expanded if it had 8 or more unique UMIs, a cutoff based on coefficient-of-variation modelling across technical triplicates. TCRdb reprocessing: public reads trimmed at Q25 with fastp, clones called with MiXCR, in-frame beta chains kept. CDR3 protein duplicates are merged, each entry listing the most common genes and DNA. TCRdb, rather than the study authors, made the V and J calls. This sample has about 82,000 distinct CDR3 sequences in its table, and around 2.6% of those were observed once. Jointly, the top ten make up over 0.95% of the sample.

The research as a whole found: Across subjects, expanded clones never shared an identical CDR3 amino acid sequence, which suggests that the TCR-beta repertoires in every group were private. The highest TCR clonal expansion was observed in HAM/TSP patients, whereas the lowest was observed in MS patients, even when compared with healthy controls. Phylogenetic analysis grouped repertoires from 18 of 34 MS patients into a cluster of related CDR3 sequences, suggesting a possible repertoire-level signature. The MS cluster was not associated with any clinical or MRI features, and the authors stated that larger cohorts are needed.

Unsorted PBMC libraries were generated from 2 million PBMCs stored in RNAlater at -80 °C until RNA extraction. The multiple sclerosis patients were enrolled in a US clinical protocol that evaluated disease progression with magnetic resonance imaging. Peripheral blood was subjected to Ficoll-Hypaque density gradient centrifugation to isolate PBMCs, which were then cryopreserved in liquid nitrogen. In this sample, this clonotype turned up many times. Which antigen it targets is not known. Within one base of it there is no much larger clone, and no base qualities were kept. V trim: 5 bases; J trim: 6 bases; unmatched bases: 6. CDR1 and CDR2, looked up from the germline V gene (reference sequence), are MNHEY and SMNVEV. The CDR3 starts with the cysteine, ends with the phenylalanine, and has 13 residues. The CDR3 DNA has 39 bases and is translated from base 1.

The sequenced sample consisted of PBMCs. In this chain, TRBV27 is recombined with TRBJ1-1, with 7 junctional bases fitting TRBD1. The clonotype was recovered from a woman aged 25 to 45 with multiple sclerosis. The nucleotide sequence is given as TGTGCCAGCAGTCCTACAGGGGACCCTGAAGCTTTCTTT. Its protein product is CASSPTGDPEAFF.